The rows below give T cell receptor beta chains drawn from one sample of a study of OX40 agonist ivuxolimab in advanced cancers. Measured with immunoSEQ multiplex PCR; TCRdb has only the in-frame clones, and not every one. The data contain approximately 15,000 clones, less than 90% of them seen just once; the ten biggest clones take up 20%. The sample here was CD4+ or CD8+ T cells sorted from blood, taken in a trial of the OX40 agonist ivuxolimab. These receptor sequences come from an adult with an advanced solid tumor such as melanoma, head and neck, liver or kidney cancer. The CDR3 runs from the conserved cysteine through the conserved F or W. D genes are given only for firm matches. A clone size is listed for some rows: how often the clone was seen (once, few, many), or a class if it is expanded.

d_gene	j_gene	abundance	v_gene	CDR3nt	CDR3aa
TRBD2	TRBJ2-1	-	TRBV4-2	TGTGCCAGCAGCCAAGCATGGAGCGGGAGTGGGTACAATGAGCAGTTCTTC	CASSQAWSGSGYNEQFF
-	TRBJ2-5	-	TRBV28	TGTGCCAGCAGTTTATGGGACCCCACGGAGACCCAGTACTTC	CASSLWDPTETQYF
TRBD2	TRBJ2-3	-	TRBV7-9	TGTGCCAGCAGCTTCTTTCGGGTAGCGGGAGGGGCAGATACGCAGTATTTT	CASSFFRVAGGADTQYF
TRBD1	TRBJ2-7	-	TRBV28	TGTGCCAGCAGCCTAACCCGGACAGGGACTTACGAGCAGTACTTC	CASSLTRTGTYEQYF
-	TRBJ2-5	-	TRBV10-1	TGCGCCAGCAGTGGGTCCGGGCGGGGCAAAGAGACCCAGTACTTC	CASSGSGRGKETQYF
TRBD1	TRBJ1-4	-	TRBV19	TGTGCCAGTAGGCGACAGGGGGATCTCGAAAAACTGTTTTTT	CASRRQGDLEKLFF
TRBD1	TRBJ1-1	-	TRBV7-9	TGTGCCAGCACCCCGACAGGGATTAACACTGAAGCTTTCTTT	CASTPTGINTEAFF
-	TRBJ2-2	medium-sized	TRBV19	TGTGCCAGTAGTCTATTAGGGAGGAACACCGGGGAGCTGTTTTTT	CASSLLGRNTGELFF
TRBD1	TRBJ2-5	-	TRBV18	TGTGCCAGCTCACCCCTCGGGACAGGGGGGCAAGAGACCCAGTACTTC	CASSPLGTGGQETQYF
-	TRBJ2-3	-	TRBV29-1	TGCAGCGTTGGCGTGTCAGATACGCAGTATTTT	CSVGVSDTQYF
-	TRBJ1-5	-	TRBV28	TGTGCCAGCAGTTCCGGGAGCCAGCCCCAGCATTTT	CASSSGSQPQHF
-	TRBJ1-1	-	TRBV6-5	TGTGCCAGCAGTGACCCTTACACTGAAGCTTTCTTT	CASSDPYTEAFF
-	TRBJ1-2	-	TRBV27	TGTGCCAGCAGTTTAGCGGGACAAGGGGGCTATGGCTACACCTTC	CASSLAGQGGYGYTF
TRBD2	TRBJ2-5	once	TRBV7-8	TGTGCCAGCAGCCCGGGAGGGGGGCTGGAGACCCAGTACTTC	CASSPGGGLETQYF
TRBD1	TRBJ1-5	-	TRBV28	TGTGCCAGCAGTCTCGGGACAGGCAATCAGCCCCAGCATTTT	CASSLGTGNQPQHF
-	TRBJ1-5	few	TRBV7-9	TGTGCCAGCAGCATAGGACCGAATCAGCCCCAGCATTTT	CASSIGPNQPQHF